These 16 T cell receptor beta chains were all obtained from the same sample, sequenced in a study of blood T cell repertoires in COVID-19. Data came from immunoSEQ multiplex PCR; TCRdb stores just in-frame clones and leaves some out. The data show roughly 180,000 clones, with about 85% seen just once and about 1.2% held by the top ten. What was sequenced was peripheral blood. These receptors all stem from a man between 60 and 70 years old who had recovered from COVID-19.

A word on this clone: A junction end diverges from the germline sequence, so it may reflect a read error. This chain joins TRBV7-7 and TRBJ2-2; D gene uncertain. The germline CDR1 and CDR2 sequences are SSHAT and FNYEAQ (reference sequence). The CDR3 loop spans 13 amino acids. In nucleotides, the CDR3 is TGTGCTAGCAGCTCTCGGGTGGCCGGGGAGCTGTTTTTT. Translating gives CASSSRVAGELFF.

This clone was detected only once. The chain links TRBV27 to TRBJ1-5; 7 bases agree with TRBD1. This CDR3 has 14 residues. CDR1 and CDR2 (germline): MNHEY, SMNVEV (reference sequence). The junction had 5 bases not matched to a gene; V was cut back by 8 bases and J by 1 base. CDR3 amino acids: CASATGMSNQPQHF. The CDR3 DNA sequence: TGTGCCAGCGCGACAGGGATGAGCAATCAGCCCCAGCATTTT.

The genes are TRBV21-1 and TRBJ2-7; no check of the table's D call, TRBD2, against the DNA was made. TRBV21-1 is designated a pseudogene. The CDR3 runs 13 residues. In DNA, the CDR3 is TGTGCCAGCAGCAAAGGAACTAGCTACGAGCAGTACTTC. Translated, it gives CASSKGTSYEQYF.

The chain employs TRBV11-2 and TRBJ2-2, with TRBD1 matching over 7 bases. J was trimmed by 0 bases and V by 4 bases; bases with no gene match: 2. The CDR3 loop spans 15 amino acids. Germline V gene data show CDR1 as SGHAT and CDR2 as FQNNGV. The CDR3 DNA sequence: TGTGCCAGCAGCTCGACAGGGTCGAACACCGGGGAGCTGTTTTTT. The encoded protein is CASSSTGSNTGELFF. The entire variable domain, with the rest obtained from reference TRBV11-2 and TRBJ2-2, is as follows: EAGVAQSPRYKIIEKRQSVAFWCNPISGHATLYWYQQILGQGPKLLIQFQNNGVVDDSQLPKDRFSAERLKGVDSTLKIQPAKLEDSAVYLCASSSTGSNTGELFFGEGSRLTVL.

The rearrangement uses TRBV19 and TRBJ1-1; D gene uncertain. V was pared by 3 bases and J by 1 base, with 9 bases between. Germline-derived CDR1 and CDR2 are LNHDA and SQIVND (reference sequence). CDR3 length: 14 amino acids. The CDR3 loop reads CASSMTQTNTEAFF. CDR3 nucleotide sequence: TGTGCCAGTAGTATGACTCAAACGAACACTGAAGCTTTCTTT.

The CDR3 region has the DNA TGCAGCGTTGAACGGGAAGGAGAGACCCAGTACTTC. Amino acid sequence: CSVEREGETQYF. The rearrangement joins TRBV29-1 to TRBJ2-5, with D perhaps matching TRBD2 (5 bases). This CDR3 region has 12 residues. The V and J ends lost 2 bases and 4 bases respectively, with 8 bases between them. From germline, CDR1 is SQVTM and CDR2 ANQGSEA.

The V call is TRBV10-3, the J call TRBJ2-1; D is ambiguous. The germline gives CDR1 ENHRY, CDR2 SYGVKD. The V end was cut by 5 bases, the J end by 7 bases, with 9 bases between. CDR3 length equals 12 residues. The CDR3 protein is CAISSSGNEQFF. The CDR3 coding sequence is TGTGCCATCAGTTCCTCAGGTAATGAGCAGTTCTTC.

The chain carries TRBV5-1 and TRBJ1-4, with D possibly TRBD1 on 6 matching bases. V was shortened by 1 base and J by 15 bases, with 22 bases between the two germline ends. CDR3 length: 15 residues. Germline V gives CDR1 SGHRS, CDR2 YFSETQ. The CDR3 sequence is CASSLLPGHSYELFF. CDR3 in DNA: TGCGCCAGCAGCTTGTTACCGGGACACTCCTACGAGTTGTTTTTT.

V gene TRBV6-5 combines with J gene TRBJ2-2; a possible D gene is TRBD2 (6 bases). The CDR3 totals 14 residues. Looked up from germline, CDR1 is MNHEY and CDR2 is SVGAGI. Trimming shortened V by 5 bases and J by 4 bases, and 11 bases separated the two germline ends. In DNA, the CDR3 is TGTGCCAGCAGTAGAATTAGCGGCACCGGGGAGCTGTTTTTT. As protein: CASSRISGTGELFF.

V and J are TRBV6-5 and TRBJ1-1; no firm D call. Between the trimmed V and J ends, which lost 2 bases and 5 bases, there was a span of 15 bases. Germline V gene data show CDR1 as MNHEY and CDR2 as SVGAGI. The CDR3 runs to 15 residues. CDR3 DNA sequence: TGTGCCAGCAGTTACGGCTCAGTCCCGGGGACTGAAGCTTTCTTT. It translates to CASSYGSVPGTEAFF.

V gene TRBV2 combines with J gene TRBJ2-7; D is ambiguous. Per germline, CDR1 SNHLY and CDR2 FYNNEI. V lost 1 base and J 6 bases, leaving 7 bases between the germline ends. This CDR3 comprises 12 residues. The CDR3 DNA is TGTGCCAGCAGTGAAGGCAGGTTCGAGCAGTACTTC. Translating it yields CASSEGRFEQYF. The whole variable domain, remainder taken from reference TRBV2 and TRBJ2-7, is EPEVTQTPSHQVTQMGQEVILRCVPISNHLYFYWYRQILGQKVEFLVSFYNNEISEKSEIFDDQFSVERPDGSNFTLKIRSTKLEDSAMYFCASSEGRFEQYFGPGTRLTVT.

The chain recombines TRBV18 with TRBJ1-3; D uncertain. There are 15 residues in the CDR3. The V gene's germline CDR1 is KGHSH and CDR2 LQKENI. V was shortened by 0 bases and J by 0 bases, with 6 bases between the two germline ends. CDR3 sequence: CASSPPGDSGNTIYF. The CDR3 DNA reads as TGTGCCAGCTCACCACCGGGCGACTCTGGAAACACCATATATTTT.

The chain joins TRBV15 to TRBJ1-1; D is unclear. The V and J ends lost 7 bases and 1 base respectively, with 13 bases between them. Germline CDR1 is LNHNV and CDR2 is YYDKDF (reference sequence). The CDR3 contains 14 residues. The CDR3 DNA is TGTGCCACCACCCCACACGGAGGGAACACTGAAGCTTTCTTT. Translation gives CATTPHGGNTEAFF. The whole variable domain, filled in from reference TRBV15 and TRBJ1-1, reads DAMVIQNPRYQVTQFGKPVTLSCSQTLNHNVMYWYQQKSSQAPKLLFHYYDKDFNNEADTPDNFQSRRPNTSFCFLDIRSPGLGDTAMYLCATTPHGGNTEAFFGQGTRLTVV.

The chain is built from TRBV27 and TRBJ1-1; D is ambiguous. V was clipped by 9 bases and J by 3 bases, with 17 bases between them. The CDR3 runs 14 residues. The germline V gene has CDR1 MNHEY and CDR2 SMNVEV (reference sequence). The DNA of the CDR3 is TGTGCCAGTTCCCATAAGACTCCCCACACTGAAGCTTTCTTT. The encoded protein is CASSHKTPHTEAFF.

This clone was observed once. The chain uses TRBV4-2 and TRBJ2-5; 7 positions agree with TRBD2. Germline CDR1 reads LGHNA; CDR2 reads YNFKEQ. This CDR3 region has 16 residues. Losses at the gene ends were 1 base for V and 2 bases for J; bases not matched to a gene: 7. CDR3 sequence: CASSQGRSGEQETQYF. CDR3 coding DNA: TGTGCCAGCAGCCAAGGGCGAAGCGGGGAGCAAGAGACCCAGTACTTC.

This clone appeared once. At one boundary the junction diverges from the germline segment, which might be a read error. The rearrangement uses TRBV3-1 (or the pseudogene TRBV3-2) and TRBJ2-3, with D maybe TRBD1 (6 bases). Looked up from germline, CDR1 is LGHDT and CDR2 is YNNKEL (reference sequence). There are 14 residues in the CDR3. DNA for the CDR3: TGTGCCAGCAGTCAAGAACAGGGAGCGGATACGCAGTATTTT. Protein product: CASSQEQGADTQYF.